A selection of T cell receptor beta chains follows, all from one sample in a study of control samples from healthy donors and cancer patients. Sequenced by immunoSEQ multiplex PCR; TCRdb stores in-frame clones only, minus some. The data hold 170,000 or so clones, with roughly 94% observed a single time. The specimen sequenced was blood. These receptors were taken from a middle-aged woman in good health. Each CDR3 is given with its conserved first and last residue. Each record gives: J gene, clone size, V gene, D gene, CDR3 protein, CDR3 DNA. A D gene is named only where the DNA matches it firmly. Size is omitted from some rows. Given values are once, few, many or a class for expanded clones.

j_gene: TRBJ1-5; abundance: .; v_gene: TRBV27; d_gene: .; CDR3aa: CASSVTLNQPQHF; CDR3nt: TGTGCCAGCAGTGTTACTCTCAATCAGCCCCAGCATTTT
j_gene: TRBJ2-1; abundance: .; v_gene: TRBV6-2/TRBV6-3; d_gene: .; CDR3aa: CASSYGAYNEQFF; CDR3nt: TGTGCCAGCAGTTACGGAGCTTACAATGAGCAGTTCTTC
j_gene: TRBJ2-3; abundance: .; v_gene: TRBV19; d_gene: .; CDR3aa: CASSMMQVTDTQYF; CDR3nt: TGTGCCAGTAGTATGATGCAGGTCACAGATACGCAGTATTTT
j_gene: TRBJ1-1; abundance: .; v_gene: TRBV6-2/TRBV6-3; d_gene: .; CDR3aa: CASSSGNTEAFF; CDR3nt: TGTGCCAGCAGTTCCGGGAACACTGAAGCTTTCTTT
j_gene: TRBJ1-3; abundance: .; v_gene: TRBV6-5; d_gene: .; CDR3aa: CASRDTTASGNTIYF; CDR3nt: TGTGCCAGCAGGGACACAACGGCCTCTGGAAACACCATATATTTT
j_gene: TRBJ1-5; abundance: .; v_gene: TRBV5-8; d_gene: TRBD1; CDR3aa: CASSLTGGYQPQHF; CDR3nt: TGTGCCAGCAGCCTGACAGGGGGCTATCAGCCCCAGCATTTT
j_gene: TRBJ1-2; abundance: .; v_gene: TRBV6-1; d_gene: .; CDR3aa: CASSEARSYGYTF; CDR3nt: TGTGCCAGCAGTGAAGCCCGATCCTATGGCTACACCTTC
j_gene: TRBJ2-7; abundance: .; v_gene: TRBV19; d_gene: .; CDR3aa: CASSSGPATYEQYF; CDR3nt: TGTGCCAGTAGTAGTGGGCCAGCAACCTACGAGCAGTACTTC
j_gene: TRBJ1-2; abundance: once; v_gene: TRBV4-3; d_gene: .; CDR3aa: CASSQERGYGYGYTF; CDR3nt: TGCGCCAGCAGCCAGGAAAGGGGGTACGGCTATGGCTACACCTTC
j_gene: TRBJ2-2; abundance: few; v_gene: TRBV10-3; d_gene: TRBD1; CDR3aa: CAISDPRQGKTGELFF; CDR3nt: TGTGCCATCAGTGATCCGAGACAGGGTAAAACCGGGGAGCTGTTTTTT
j_gene: TRBJ2-4; abundance: .; v_gene: TRBV5-6; d_gene: .; CDR3aa: CASSYGENIQYF; CDR3nt: TGTGCCAGCAGCTACGGGGAAAACATTCAGTACTTC
j_gene: TRBJ2-1; abundance: .; v_gene: TRBV5-4; d_gene: .; CDR3aa: CASSSRLTNEQFF; CDR3nt: TGTGCCAGCAGCTCCAGACTTACCAATGAGCAGTTCTTC
j_gene: TRBJ1-1; abundance: .; v_gene: TRBV15; d_gene: TRBD1; CDR3aa: CATSRGRQGMNTEAFF; CDR3nt: TGTGCCACCAGCAGAGGTCGACAGGGAATGAACACTGAAGCTTTCTTT
j_gene: TRBJ2-5; abundance: .; v_gene: TRBV2; d_gene: .; CDR3aa: CAVDRNQETQYF; CDR3nt: TGTGCCGTTGACAGAAATCAAGAGACCCAGTACTTC
j_gene: TRBJ1-1; abundance: .; v_gene: TRBV4-3; d_gene: .; CDR3aa: CASSQDLQGLGAAFF; CDR3nt: TGCGCCAGCAGCCAAGATCTTCAGGGGCTGGGGGCAGCTTTCTTT
j_gene: TRBJ2-3; abundance: .; v_gene: TRBV6-1; d_gene: .; CDR3aa: CASRELGGYSTDTQYF; CDR3nt: TGTGCCAGCAGGGAACTGGGCGGCTATAGCACAGATACGCAGTATTTT
j_gene: TRBJ1-4; abundance: .; v_gene: TRBV5-1; d_gene: .; CDR3aa: CASSLAGRSSIEKLFF; CDR3nt: TGCGCCAGCAGCTTAGCGGGACGATCGTCTATTGAAAAACTGTTTTTT
j_gene: TRBJ2-5; abundance: .; v_gene: TRBV7-9; d_gene: .; CDR3aa: CASSQGGTQYF; CDR3nt: TGTGCCAGCAGCCAGGGGGGGACCCAGTACTTC
j_gene: TRBJ1-1; abundance: .; v_gene: TRBV7-2; d_gene: .; CDR3aa: CASSLVSGVNTEAFF; CDR3nt: TGTGCCAGCAGCTTAGTTAGCGGGGTGAACACTGAAGCTTTCTTT
j_gene: TRBJ2-7; abundance: .; v_gene: TRBV5-1; d_gene: TRBD1; CDR3aa: CASSEAGTGASYEQYF; CDR3nt: TGCGCCAGCAGCGAGGCCGGGACAGGGGCCTCCTACGAGCAGTACTTC
j_gene: TRBJ1-1; abundance: .; v_gene: TRBV5-6; d_gene: .; CDR3aa: CASSPPTLAGTEAFF; CDR3nt: TGTGCCAGCAGCCCCCCTACGTTGGCGGGCACTGAAGCTTTCTTT
j_gene: TRBJ1-1; abundance: .; v_gene: TRBV5-1; d_gene: .; CDR3aa: CASSRGAGYTEAFF; CDR3nt: TGCGCCAGCAGCAGGGGGGCAGGATACACTGAAGCTTTCTTT
j_gene: TRBJ1-1; abundance: once; v_gene: TRBV10-2; d_gene: TRBD1; CDR3aa: CASHDYRGMNTEAFF; CDR3nt: TGCGCCAGCCACGATTACAGGGGTATGAACACTGAAGCTTTCTTT
j_gene: TRBJ1-4; abundance: .; v_gene: TRBV18; d_gene: TRBD1; CDR3aa: CASSPQTGGELFF; CDR3nt: TGTGCCAGCTCACCACAGACAGGGGGGGAACTGTTTTTT
j_gene: TRBJ1-1; abundance: .; v_gene: TRBV5-5; d_gene: TRBD1; CDR3aa: CASSKNRGLTEAFF; CDR3nt: TGTGCCAGCAGCAAAAACAGGGGACTCACTGAAGCTTTCTTT
j_gene: TRBJ1-1; abundance: .; v_gene: TRBV5-1; d_gene: TRBD1; CDR3aa: CASSSGTGGPTEAFF; CDR3nt: TGCGCCAGCAGCTCCGGGACAGGGGGCCCCACTGAAGCTTTCTTT
j_gene: TRBJ2-7; abundance: .; v_gene: TRBV20-1; d_gene: TRBD2; CDR3aa: CSASRSSGSYEQYF; CDR3nt: TGCAGTGCTAGTCGGTCTAGCGGGAGCTACGAGCAGTACTTC
j_gene: TRBJ1-1; abundance: .; v_gene: TRBV18; d_gene: .; CDR3aa: CASSTGSRTEAFF; CDR3nt: TGTGCCAGCTCAACGGGTTCGAGGACTGAAGCTTTCTTT
j_gene: TRBJ2-1; abundance: .; v_gene: TRBV21-1; d_gene: .; CDR3aa: CASTEQDNEQFF; CDR3nt: TGTGCCAGCACCGAGCAGGACAATGAGCAGTTCTTC
j_gene: TRBJ1-2; abundance: .; v_gene: TRBV27; d_gene: TRBD1; CDR3aa: CASSLSRTGGKGYTF; CDR3nt: TGTGCCAGCAGTTTATCAAGGACAGGGGGCAAGGGCTACACCTTC
j_gene: TRBJ1-1; abundance: once; v_gene: TRBV7-2; d_gene: .; CDR3aa: CASSFGQTNTEAFF; CDR3nt: TGTGCCAGCAGTTTCGGACAGACGAACACTGAAGCTTTCTTT
j_gene: TRBJ1-5; abundance: .; v_gene: TRBV5-6; d_gene: .; CDR3aa: CASSLGTGSPGQPQHF; CDR3nt: TGTGCCAGCAGCTTAGGTACAGGGTCCCCAGGTCAGCCCCAGCATTTT
j_gene: TRBJ1-1; abundance: .; v_gene: TRBV25-1; d_gene: TRBD1; CDR3aa: CASRRTTGRGSEAFF; CDR3nt: TGTGCCAGCAGGAGAACGACAGGGAGGGGGTCTGAAGCTTTCTTT
j_gene: TRBJ2-5; abundance: .; v_gene: TRBV7-3; d_gene: .; CDR3aa: CASSLSREETQYF; CDR3nt: TGTGCCAGCAGCCTTAGCAGGGAAGAGACCCAGTACTTC
j_gene: TRBJ1-4; abundance: .; v_gene: TRBV14; d_gene: .; CDR3aa: CASRGGPGEKLFF; CDR3nt: TGTGCCAGCCGTGGGGGGCCGGGGGAAAAACTGTTTTTT
j_gene: TRBJ1-1; abundance: .; v_gene: TRBV19; d_gene: .; CDR3aa: CASSIPYRAGLSDTEAFF; CDR3nt: TGTGCCAGTAGTATACCCTATCGGGCTGGGTTAAGCGACACTGAAGCTTTCTTT
j_gene: TRBJ1-3; abundance: .; v_gene: TRBV19; d_gene: .; CDR3aa: CASSIRGSGNTIYF; CDR3nt: TGTGCCAGTAGTATACGTGGCTCTGGAAACACCATATATTTT
j_gene: TRBJ2-3; abundance: .; v_gene: TRBV20-1; d_gene: .; CDR3aa: CSASNHRKSTDTQYF; CDR3nt: TGCAGTGCTAGTAATCACAGGAAGAGCACAGATACGCAGTATTTT
j_gene: TRBJ2-7; abundance: .; v_gene: TRBV3-1/TRBV3-2; d_gene: .; CDR3aa: CASSQGISEQYF; CDR3nt: TGTGCCAGCAGCCAAGGGATATCCGAGCAGTACTTC
j_gene: TRBJ2-1; abundance: .; v_gene: TRBV6-5; d_gene: TRBD2; CDR3aa: CASSYALAGEQFF; CDR3nt: TGTGCCAGCAGTTACGCACTAGCGGGTGAGCAGTTCTTC
j_gene: TRBJ2-7; abundance: .; v_gene: TRBV19; d_gene: TRBD1; CDR3aa: CASKKGQGYYEQYF; CDR3nt: TGTGCCAGTAAAAAGGGACAGGGATACTACGAGCAGTACTTC
j_gene: TRBJ1-2; abundance: .; v_gene: TRBV5-8; d_gene: TRBD1; CDR3aa: CASSFRDRDLGYTF; CDR3nt: TGTGCCAGCAGCTTCCGGGACAGGGATTTGGGCTACACCTTC
j_gene: TRBJ2-1; abundance: .; v_gene: TRBV27; d_gene: TRBD2; CDR3aa: CASTRTSGKTNEQFF; CDR3nt: TGTGCCAGCACCAGGACTAGCGGAAAAACCAATGAGCAGTTCTTC
j_gene: TRBJ2-7; abundance: .; v_gene: TRBV19; d_gene: .; CDR3aa: CASSIGRDHEQYF; CDR3nt: TGTGCCAGTAGTATTGGCAGGGACCACGAGCAGTACTTC
j_gene: TRBJ1-2; abundance: .; v_gene: TRBV9; d_gene: TRBD1; CDR3aa: CASSVDPGTGHYGYTF; CDR3nt: TGTGCCAGCAGCGTAGACCCCGGGACAGGGCACTATGGCTACACCTTC
j_gene: TRBJ1-5; abundance: .; v_gene: TRBV19; d_gene: TRBD1; CDR3aa: CASTLDRMYSNQPQHF; CDR3nt: TGTGCCAGTACCCTGGACAGGATGTATAGCAATCAGCCCCAGCATTTT
j_gene: TRBJ2-5; abundance: .; v_gene: TRBV18; d_gene: .; CDR3aa: CASSPRQPGLGETQYF; CDR3nt: TGTGCCAGCTCACCCCGACAGCCCGGGTTAGGTGAGACCCAGTACTTC
j_gene: TRBJ1-5; abundance: .; v_gene: TRBV2; d_gene: .; CDR3aa: CASSEWSRSNQPQHF; CDR3nt: TGTGCCAGCAGTGAATGGAGCCGGAGCAATCAGCCCCAGCATTTT
j_gene: TRBJ2-7; abundance: .; v_gene: TRBV3-1/TRBV3-2; d_gene: .; CDR3aa: CASSQPGLRIDEQYF; CDR3nt: TGTGCCAGCAGCCAACCCGGGTTGAGGATCGACGAGCAGTACTTC
j_gene: TRBJ1-3; abundance: once; v_gene: TRBV7-2; d_gene: .; CDR3aa: CASSPPDSANTIYF; CDR3nt: TGTGCCAGCAGCCCACCGGACAGTGCAAACACCATATATTTT